This section outlines one T cell receptor (beta chain) sequence together with its context. The sample comes from a study of blood T cell repertoires in COVID-19. The overall study: The United States, Italy and Spain were the sources of the acute and convalescent COVID-19 samples. T cells, B-cell-depleted T cells, or PBMCs supplied cDNA or gDNA.

TCRdb's table, derived via immunoSEQ multiplex PCR, lists solely in-frame clones and lacks some. The data hold 210,000 or so clones, with about nine tenths observed a single time. V lost 4 bases and J lost 3; bases outside the gene matches: 7. Germline lookup yields CDR1 SGHDT and CDR2 YYEEEE. This CDR3 spans 16 amino acids. Sequenced input: peripheral blood. The rearrangement joins TRBV5-6 to TRBJ2-1; 10 bases line up with TRBD2. This TCR was recovered from a man aged 45-60 years with acute or convalescent COVID-19. CDR3 protein: CASSLSGGNFYNEQFF. The CDR3 region has the DNA TGTGCCAGCAGCCTTAGCGGGGGGAACTTCTACAATGAGCAGTTCTTC.